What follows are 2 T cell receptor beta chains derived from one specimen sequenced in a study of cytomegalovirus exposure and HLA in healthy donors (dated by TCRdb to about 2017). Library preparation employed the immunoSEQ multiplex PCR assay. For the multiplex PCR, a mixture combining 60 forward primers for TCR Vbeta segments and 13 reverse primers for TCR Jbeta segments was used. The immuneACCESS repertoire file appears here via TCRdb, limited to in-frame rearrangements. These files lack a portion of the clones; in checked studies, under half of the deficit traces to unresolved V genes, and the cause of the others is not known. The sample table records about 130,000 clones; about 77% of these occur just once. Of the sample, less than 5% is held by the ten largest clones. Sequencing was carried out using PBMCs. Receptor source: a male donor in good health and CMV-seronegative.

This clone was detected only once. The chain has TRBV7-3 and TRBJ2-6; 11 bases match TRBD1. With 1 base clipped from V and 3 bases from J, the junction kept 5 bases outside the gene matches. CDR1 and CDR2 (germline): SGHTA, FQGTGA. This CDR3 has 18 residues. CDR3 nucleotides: TGTGCCAGCAGCTTAATGGGACAGGGGGTAGGTGGGGCCAACGTCCTGACTTTC. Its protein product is CASSLMGQGVGGANVLTF.

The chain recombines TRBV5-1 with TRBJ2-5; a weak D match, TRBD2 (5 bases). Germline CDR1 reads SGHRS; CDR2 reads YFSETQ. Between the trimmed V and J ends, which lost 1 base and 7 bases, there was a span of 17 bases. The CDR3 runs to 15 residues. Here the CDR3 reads CASSLRLAQSGTQYF. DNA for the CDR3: TGCGCCAGCAGCTTGAGGCTAGCCCAAAGCGGGACCCAGTACTTC.